Listed here are 9 T cell receptor beta chains from one sample, sequenced in a study of blood T cell repertoires in COVID-19. Here immunoSEQ multiplex PCR was the method, and the copy in TCRdb shows in-frame clones only, minus some. Of 250,000 to 350,000 clones in the sample, about nine tenths were seen once. Sequencing used peripheral blood. The receptors were gathered from a woman in her thirties with COVID-19, enrolled during active disease.

The V call is TRBV7-2, the J call TRBJ2-5; D possibly corresponds to TRBD1 (5 bases). Germline assignment: CDR1 SGHTA and CDR2 FQGNSA. The CDR3 is made up of 14 amino acids. V lost 5 bases to trimming and J lost 5 bases, with 15 bases between them. CDR3 in amino acids: CASSRDESGETQYF. The CDR3 DNA follows: TGTGCCAGCAGCCGCGACGAGTCAGGGGAGACCCAGTACTTC.

Written as DNA, the CDR3 is TGCGCCAGCAGCTCACAGGACCATTACAATGAGCAGTTCTTC. Translating it yields CASSSQDHYNEQFF. This chain joins TRBV4-1 and TRBJ2-1; a possible D gene is TRBD1 (5 bases). CDR3 size: 14 residues. V lost 5 bases and J lost 4, with 12 bases in between. Looked up from germline, CDR1 is MGHRA and CDR2 is YSYEKL.

The chain carries TRBV14 and TRBJ2-5; D gene uncertain. Trimming removed 0 bases from V and 8 bases from J, with 7 bases in between. Germline V gives CDR1 SGHDN, CDR2 FVKESK. This CDR3 has 12 amino acids. The CDR3 DNA reads as TGTGCCAGCAGCCAAGATAGAATCACCCAGTACTTC. Translating it yields CASSQDRITQYF. Drawing the rest from reference TRBV14 and TRBJ2-5, the complete variable domain is EAGVTQFPSHSVIEKGQTVTLRCDPISGHDNLYWYRRVMGKEIKFLLHFVKESKQDESGMPNNRFLAERTGGTYSTLKVQPAELEDSGVYFCASSQDRITQYFGPGTRLLVL.

As concerns this clone: Compared with germline, one end of the junction differs, possibly owing to a read error. This rearrangement joins TRBV7-2 to TRBJ1-5, with D maybe TRBD1 (6 bases). Germline CDR1 is SGHTA and CDR2 is FQGNSA. There are 15 residues in the CDR3. CDR3 region: CASGLQGGSNQPQHF. The CDR3 DNA follows: TGTGCCAGCGGCTTACAGGGAGGTAGCAATCAGCCCCAGCATTTT.

This sequence joins TRBV3-1 (or the pseudogene TRBV3-2) and TRBJ1-4; 9 bases agree with TRBD1. The germline gives CDR1 LGHDT, CDR2 YNNKEL (reference sequence). Losses at the gene ends were 4 bases for V and 5 bases for J; bases not matched to a gene: 2. The CDR3 is 14 amino acids. The CDR3 nucleotides are TGTGCCAGCAGCCGCGGGACAGGGAATGAAAAACTGTTTTTT. Protein sequence: CASSRGTGNEKLFF.

The rearrangement uses TRBV5-5 and TRBJ2-1; 8 nucleotides match TRBD2. Germline V lookup: CDR1 SGHKS, CDR2 YYEKEE (reference sequence). The CDR3 extends over 16 amino acids. Germline trimming cut 3 bases from V and 5 bases from J; bases unmatched to any gene: 10. CDR3 DNA: TGTGCCAGCAGCTCCCAGCCTACTAGCGGCAACAATGAGCAGTTCTTC. It is translated as CASSSQPTSGNNEQFF.

The V and J genes are TRBV5-5 and TRBJ2-2; 9 bases fit TRBD1. With 4 bases clipped from V and 4 bases from J, the junction kept 5 bases outside the gene matches. The length of the CDR3 is 15 residues. Germline V gene data show CDR1 as SGHKS and CDR2 as YYEKEE (reference sequence). The CDR3 region is CASSVGQGGTGELFF. DNA for the CDR3: TGTGCCAGCAGCGTGGGACAGGGTGGCACCGGGGAGCTGTTTTTT.

This sequence joins TRBV24-1 and TRBJ2-1; D might be TRBD2 (6 bases). The V gene's germline CDR1 is KGHDR and CDR2 SFDVKD. V lost 9 bases and J 7 bases, leaving 18 bases between the germline ends. This CDR3 has 14 amino acids. DNA of the CDR3: TGTGCCACCGCACGGGACTGGGAAAGGAATGAGCAGTTCTTC. Its protein is CATARDWERNEQFF.

The rearrangement links TRBV7-2 to TRBJ2-1, with D tentatively TRBD1 (5 bases). There are 16 residues in the CDR3. CDR1 is SGHTA and CDR2 is FQGNSA in the germline V gene. Trimming pared 6 bases from V and 3 bases from J, leaving 18 bases between. The CDR3 DNA sequence: TGTGCCAGCAGACCGACCAAGGGGCGGTACTACAATGAGCAGTTCTTC. Its protein product is CASRPTKGRYYNEQFF.